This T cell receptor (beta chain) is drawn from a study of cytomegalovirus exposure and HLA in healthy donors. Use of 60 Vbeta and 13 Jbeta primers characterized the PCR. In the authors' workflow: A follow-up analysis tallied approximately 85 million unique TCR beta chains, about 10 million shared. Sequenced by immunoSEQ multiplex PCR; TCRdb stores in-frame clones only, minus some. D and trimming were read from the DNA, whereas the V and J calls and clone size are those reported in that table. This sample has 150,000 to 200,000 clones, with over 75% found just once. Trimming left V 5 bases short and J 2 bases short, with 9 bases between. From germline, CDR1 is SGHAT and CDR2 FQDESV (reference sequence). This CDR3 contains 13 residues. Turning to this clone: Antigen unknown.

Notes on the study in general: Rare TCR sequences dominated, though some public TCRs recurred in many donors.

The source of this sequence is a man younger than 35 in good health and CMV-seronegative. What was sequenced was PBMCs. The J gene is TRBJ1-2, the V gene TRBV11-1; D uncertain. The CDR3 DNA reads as TGTGCCAGCAGCCTCGGGTGGAACTATGGCTACACCTTC. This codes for CASSLGWNYGYTF.